A single sample is the source of the 15 T cell receptor beta chains below, sequenced in a study of metastatic and nonmetastatic thyroid tumors. With MiXCR, TCRdb reprocessed the PCR reads. This table holds tens of thousands of clones, 25% to 35% found once. All patients reached thyroid surgery having received no treatment beforehand. The sample was blood. The receptors were sampled from a female donor with papillary thyroid cancer or a benign thyroid nodule (not recorded which). Some clones in this sample may be carry-over from other donors' samples.

A note on this clone: A much larger clone sits a single nucleotide away, making a read error possible. This rearrangement joins TRBV7-9 to TRBJ2-4; D is possibly TRBD2 (5 bases). Germline V CDR1 and CDR2: SEHNR, FQNEAQ (reference sequence). This CDR3 has 14 residues. Trimming left V 8 bases short and J 5 bases short, with 16 bases between. The CDR3 region has the DNA TGTGCCAGCGGCCCGGGGATGGTGGAAAACATTCAGTACTTC. Its translation: CASGPGMVENIQYF.

This clone was found a few times. J is TRBJ2-7 and V is TRBV20-1; 7 bases are shared with TRBD2. V was pared by 2 bases and J by 3 bases, with 4 bases of the junction left unmatched. The germline V gene has CDR1 DFQATT and CDR2 SNEGSKA (reference sequence). The CDR3 spans 13 residues. This CDR3 reads CSARSGTFYEQYF. The CDR3 DNA sequence: TGCAGTGCTAGAAGCGGGACCTTCTACGAGCAGTACTTC.

In the case of this clone: The germline gene is not matched at one end of the junction; a read error may be the cause. This chain uses TRBV11-1 with TRBJ1-6; no firm D call. Germline V lookup: CDR1 SGHAT, CDR2 FQDESV (reference sequence). CDR3 length equals 16 residues. The CDR3 is CASSSTPGAQNSHLHF. The CDR3 DNA follows: TGTGCCAGCAGCTCAACCCCGGGAGCCCAAAATTCACACCTCCACTTT.

The table lists this clone with many counts. The J gene is TRBJ2-5, the V gene TRBV2; unclear D gene. This CDR3 has 14 residues. Trimming shortened V by 4 bases and J by 5 bases, and 14 bases separated the two germline ends. CDR1 and CDR2 (germline): SNHLY, FYNNEI. The CDR3 region is CASSVMFGQETQYF. The CDR3 region has the DNA TGTGCCAGCAGTGTAATGTTTGGGCAGGAGACCCAGTACTTC. The whole variable domain, filled in from reference TRBV2 and TRBJ2-5, reads EPEVTQTPSHQVTQMGQEVILRCVPISNHLYFYWYRQILGQKVEFLVSFYNNEISEKSEIFDDQFSVERPDGSNFTLKIRSTKLEDSAMYFCASSVMFGQETQYFGPGTRLLVL.

In this sample, this clone turned up a few times. The chain links TRBV27 to TRBJ1-2; 7 bases are a match to TRBD1. The V and J ends lost 3 bases and 6 bases, in that order; junction bases with no gene match: 4. Looked up from germline, CDR1 is MNHEY and CDR2 is SMNVEV (reference sequence). CDR3 length equals 13 residues. DNA for the CDR3: TGTGCCAGCAGTTTGACAGGGTATAATGGCTACACCTTC. The encoded protein is CASSLTGYNGYTF.

This clone occurred a few times. The chain is built from TRBV12-3 or TRBV12-4 and TRBJ2-7, with 8 bases aligning to TRBD1. The CDR3 covers 16 residues. The ends lost 2 bases at V and 1 base at J; junction bases unmatched: 7. The CDR3 nucleotides are TGTGCCAGCAGTTTACAACGACAGGGGCGTTCCTACGAGCAGTACTTC. Residues: CASSLQRQGRSYEQYF.

The chain recombines TRBV20-1 with TRBJ1-2; 11 positions match TRBD1. The CDR3 is made up of 17 amino acids. Looked up from germline, CDR1 is DFQATT and CDR2 is SNEGSKA (reference sequence). V trimming: 1 base; J trimming: 2 bases; junction bases outside the gene matches: 9. In DNA form, the CDR3 reads TGCAGTGCTAGAGGCTGGACAGGGGGCCCAGGAAACTATGGCTACACCTTC. It specifies CSARGWTGGPGNYGYTF.

The J gene is TRBJ1-2, the V gene TRBV10-3; 8 nucleotides align to TRBD1. The germline CDR1 and CDR2 sequences are ENHRY and SYGVKD. CDR3 length: 15 amino acids. V shed 4 bases, J shed 0 bases, and the junction held 4 bases outside the gene matches. The CDR3: CAISGQGTPNYGYTF. In DNA form, the CDR3 reads TGTGCCATCAGTGGACAGGGGACCCCTAACTATGGCTACACCTTC.

By share, this clone ranks as medium-sized (0.01 to 0.1%). The chain employs TRBV12-3 or TRBV12-4 and TRBJ2-3; 11 positions agree with TRBD2. CDR3 length: 16 amino acids. Trimming cost V 1 base and J 5 bases; bases outside gene matches: 5. CDR3 in DNA: TGTGCCAGCAGTTTAGTAGCGGGAGGGCTAGGAGATACGCAGTATTTT. Protein sequence: CASSLVAGGLGDTQYF.

The CDR3 DNA follows: TGCGCCAGCAGTGGAGGTGGAAACACCATATATTTT. Translated: CASSGGGNTIYF. This chain links TRBV10-1 with TRBJ1-3; no clear D gene. Germline CDR1 reads WNHNN; CDR2 reads SYGVQD (reference sequence). This CDR3 spans 12 amino acids. The V end was cut by 4 bases, the J end by 3 bases, with 4 bases between.

This clone was detected only a few times. The chain combines TRBV19 with TRBJ2-7; 10 nucleotides align to TRBD1. CDR3 length: 15 amino acids. With V trimmed by 5 bases and J by 5 bases, 9 bases remained unmatched. The V gene's germline CDR1 is LNHDA and CDR2 SQIVND (reference sequence). CDR3 DNA sequence: TGTGCCAGTAGTCGCCGGGACAGGGGTAGTGACGAGCAGTACTTC. Translating gives CASSRRDRGSDEQYF.

This clone has only a few counts. V usage is TRBV28 and J usage is TRBJ1-2; 8 nucleotides match TRBD1. In germline, CDR1 is MDHEN, CDR2 SYDVKM. CDR3 length: 15 residues. Trimming took 6 bases from V and 7 from J; bases not matched to a gene: 13. The CDR3 reads CASRNVGTGKSGYTF. CDR3 DNA sequence: TGTGCCAGCAGGAACGTAGGGACAGGAAAGAGTGGCTACACCTTC.

This clone was observed a handful of times. It may be a read error: a sequence one base away is much more abundant. Because it lacks the conserved phenylalanine or tryptophan at the end, this CDR3 is likely a read error. The rearrangement links TRBV7-9 to TRBJ1-2; D gene unclear. This CDR3 has 10 amino acids. Germline V gene data show CDR1 as SEHNR and CDR2 as FQNEAQ (reference sequence). V was clipped by 6 bases and J by 4 bases, with 3 bases between them. CDR3 nucleotides: TGTGCCAGCAGAGCCTATGGCTACACCCTC. As protein: CASRAYGYTL.

The sample holds many counts of this clone. The chain couples TRBV7-2 to TRBJ2-1, with 9 bases fitting TRBD2. The CDR3 totals 15 residues. CDR1 SGHTA and CDR2 FQGNSA come from the germline V gene. V shed 0 bases and J 12 bases; nucleotides not matched to a gene: 9. The CDR3 reads CASSLARTSGLLQFF. The CDR3, as DNA: TGTGCCAGCAGCTTAGCGCGAACTAGCGGGTTATTGCAGTTCTTC.

This clone was detected a few times. This chain uses TRBV7-3 with TRBJ2-2; D is ambiguous. CDR3 length: 14 amino acids. In germline, CDR1 is SGHTA, CDR2 FQGTGA. V lost 5 bases and J 5 bases, leaving 12 bases between the germline ends. DNA of the CDR3: TGTGCCAGCAGCCTATCGCAGACTACCGGGGAGCTGTTTTTT. This gives the protein CASSLSQTTGELFF.